Only one count was recorded for the clone carrying this TCR beta chain. In the original processing: Counts of nucleated cells, estimated from reference gene primer amplification, were obtained. The data were produced by immunoSEQ multiplex PCR, yet TCRdb's version contains in-frame clones alone and is incomplete. V and J calls plus clone size are reproduced from that table; the DNA served to infer D and trimming. Here the sample spans 250,000 or so clones, roughly 86% being singletons. The germline CDR1 and CDR2 sequences are MNHEY and SMNVEV (reference sequence). J lost 3 bases, V lost 6 bases, and 11 bases had no gene match. The CDR3 has 16 residues. This sample is drawn from a study of blood T cell repertoires in COVID-19. Study context: Researchers got acute and convalescent COVID-19 samples from the United States, Italy and Spain. In each case, the material was cDNA or gDNA derived from T cells, B-cell-depleted T cells, or PBMCs.

This chain connects TRBV27 to TRBJ2-7; 10 bases are a match to TRBD1. This TCR was recovered from a middle-aged man with active or convalescent COVID-19. The sequenced material came from peripheral blood. CDR3 amino acids: CASSHIPGQGNYEQYF. CDR3 nucleotide sequence: TGTGCCAGCAGCCACATACCGGGACAGGGGAACTACGAGCAGTACTTC.